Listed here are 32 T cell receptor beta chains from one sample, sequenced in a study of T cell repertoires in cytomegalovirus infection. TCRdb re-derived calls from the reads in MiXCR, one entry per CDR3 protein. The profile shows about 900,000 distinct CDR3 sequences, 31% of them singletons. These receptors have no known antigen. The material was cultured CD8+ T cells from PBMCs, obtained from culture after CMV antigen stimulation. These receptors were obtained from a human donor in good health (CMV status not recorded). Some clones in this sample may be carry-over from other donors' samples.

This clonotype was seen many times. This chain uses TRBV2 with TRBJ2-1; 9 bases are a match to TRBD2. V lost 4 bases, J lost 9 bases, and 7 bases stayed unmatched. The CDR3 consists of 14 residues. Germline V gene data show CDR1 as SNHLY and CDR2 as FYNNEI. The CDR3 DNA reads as TGTGCCAGCAGTGTTCGTAGCGGGGGAGGTGAGCAGTTCTTC. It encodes CASSVRSGGGEQFF.

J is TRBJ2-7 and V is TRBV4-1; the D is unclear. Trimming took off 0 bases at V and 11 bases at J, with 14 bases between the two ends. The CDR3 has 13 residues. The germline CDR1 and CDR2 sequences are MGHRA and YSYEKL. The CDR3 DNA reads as TGCGCCAGCAGCCAAGATCCATCCCAAGTGGAGTACTTC. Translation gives CASSQDPSQVEYF.

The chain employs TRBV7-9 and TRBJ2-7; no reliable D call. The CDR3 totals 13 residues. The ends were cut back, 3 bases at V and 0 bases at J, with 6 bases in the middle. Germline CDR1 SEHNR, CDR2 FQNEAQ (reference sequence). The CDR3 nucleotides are TGTGCCAGCAGCTTCTCCAGCTCCTACGAGCAGTACGTC. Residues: CASSFSSSYEQYV.

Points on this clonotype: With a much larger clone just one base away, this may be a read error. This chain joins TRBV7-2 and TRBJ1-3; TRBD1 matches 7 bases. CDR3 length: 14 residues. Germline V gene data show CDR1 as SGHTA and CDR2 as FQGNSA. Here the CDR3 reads CASNLTGARNTIYF. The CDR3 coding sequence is TGTGCCAGCAACTTAACAGGGGCCAGAAACACCATATATTTT.

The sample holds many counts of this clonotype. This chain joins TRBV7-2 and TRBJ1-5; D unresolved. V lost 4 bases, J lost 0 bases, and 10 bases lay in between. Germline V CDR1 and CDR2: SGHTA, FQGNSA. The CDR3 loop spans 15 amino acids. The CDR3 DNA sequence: TGTGCCAGCAGCTCCCTCCTTAATAGCAATCAGCCCCAGCATTTT. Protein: CASSSLLNSNQPQHF.

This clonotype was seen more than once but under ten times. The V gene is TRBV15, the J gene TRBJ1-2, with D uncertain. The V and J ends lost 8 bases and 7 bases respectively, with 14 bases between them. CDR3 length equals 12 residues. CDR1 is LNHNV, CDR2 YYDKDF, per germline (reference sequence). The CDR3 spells CATGPTTSGYTF. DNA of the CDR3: TGTGCCACCGGGCCGACTACAAGTGGCTACACCTTC.

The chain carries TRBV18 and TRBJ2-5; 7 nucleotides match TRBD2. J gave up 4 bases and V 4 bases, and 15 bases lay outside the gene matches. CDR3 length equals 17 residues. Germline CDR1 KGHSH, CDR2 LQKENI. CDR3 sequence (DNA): TGTGCCAGCTCACGAACCCCCCGCCCAGGGAGGGGAGAGACCCAGTACTTC. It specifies CASSRTPRPGRGETQYF.

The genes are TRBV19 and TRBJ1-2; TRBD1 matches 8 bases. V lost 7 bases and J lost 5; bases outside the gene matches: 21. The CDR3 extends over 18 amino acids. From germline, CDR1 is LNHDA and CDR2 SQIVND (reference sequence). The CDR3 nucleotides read TGTGCCAGTACCCAAGATATCGCGGACAGGGCCTCTACATATGGCTACACCTTC. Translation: CASTQDIADRASTYGYTF.

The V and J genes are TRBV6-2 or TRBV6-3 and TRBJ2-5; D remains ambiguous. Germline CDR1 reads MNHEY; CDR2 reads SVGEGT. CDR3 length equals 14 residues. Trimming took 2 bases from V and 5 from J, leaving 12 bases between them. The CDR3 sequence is CASSYPAPAETQYF. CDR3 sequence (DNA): TGTGCCAGCAGTTACCCGGCCCCCGCGGAGACCCAGTACTTC.

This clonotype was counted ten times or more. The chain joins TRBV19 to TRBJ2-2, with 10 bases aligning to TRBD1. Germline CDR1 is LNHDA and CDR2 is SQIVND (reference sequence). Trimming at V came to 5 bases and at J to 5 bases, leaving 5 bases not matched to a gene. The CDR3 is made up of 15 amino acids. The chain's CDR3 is CASSLGQGETGELFF. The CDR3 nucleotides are TGTGCCAGTAGTCTTGGACAGGGGGAGACCGGGGAGCTGTTTTTT.

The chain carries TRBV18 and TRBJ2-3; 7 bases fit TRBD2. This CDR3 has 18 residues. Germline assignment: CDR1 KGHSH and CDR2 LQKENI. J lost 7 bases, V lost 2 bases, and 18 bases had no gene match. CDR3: CASSPDRLAGAQRNTQYF. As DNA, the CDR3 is TGTGCCAGCTCACCAGATAGGTTAGCGGGCGCCCAGAGGAATACGCAGTATTTT.

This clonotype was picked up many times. The CDR3 nucleotides read TGTGCCAGCAGCTCCCAAAACTACACTGAAGCTTTCTTT. Its protein is CASSSQNYTEAFF. V usage is TRBV12-3 or TRBV12-4 and J usage is TRBJ1-1, with D uncertain. V lost 6 bases and J lost 3, with 11 bases in between. The CDR3 has 13 residues.

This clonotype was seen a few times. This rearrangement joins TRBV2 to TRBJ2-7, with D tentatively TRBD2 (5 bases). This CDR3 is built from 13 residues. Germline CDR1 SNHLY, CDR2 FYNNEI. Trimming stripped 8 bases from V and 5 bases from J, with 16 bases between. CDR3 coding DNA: TGTGCCAGCGAAGCAATTGGAGCGGACGAGCAGTACTTC. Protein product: CASEAIGADEQYF.

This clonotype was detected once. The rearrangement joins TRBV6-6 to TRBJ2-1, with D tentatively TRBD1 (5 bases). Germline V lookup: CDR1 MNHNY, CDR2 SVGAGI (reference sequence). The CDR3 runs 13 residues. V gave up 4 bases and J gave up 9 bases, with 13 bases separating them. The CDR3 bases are TGTGCCAGCAGTTCTTCCAGGGATGGTGAGCAGTTCTTC. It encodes CASSSSRDGEQFF.

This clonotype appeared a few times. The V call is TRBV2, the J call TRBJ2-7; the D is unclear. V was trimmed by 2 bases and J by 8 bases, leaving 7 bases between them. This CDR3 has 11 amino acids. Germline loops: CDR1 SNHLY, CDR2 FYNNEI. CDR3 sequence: CASSEHTQQYF. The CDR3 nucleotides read TGTGCCAGCAGTGAACACACCCAGCAGTACTTC.

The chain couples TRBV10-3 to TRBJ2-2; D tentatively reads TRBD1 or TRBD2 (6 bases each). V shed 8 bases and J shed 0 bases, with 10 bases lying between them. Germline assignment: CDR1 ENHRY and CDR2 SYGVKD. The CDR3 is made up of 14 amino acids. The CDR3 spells CAIERGANTGELFF. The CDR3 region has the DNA TGTGCCATCGAGAGGGGGGCGAACACCGGGGAGCTGTTTTTT.

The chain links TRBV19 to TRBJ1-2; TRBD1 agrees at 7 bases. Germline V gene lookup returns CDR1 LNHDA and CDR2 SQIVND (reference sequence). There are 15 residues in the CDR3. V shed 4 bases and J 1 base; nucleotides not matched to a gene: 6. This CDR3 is CASSNRDRVNYGYTF. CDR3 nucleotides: TGTGCCAGTAGTAACCGGGACAGAGTTAACTATGGCTACACCTTC.

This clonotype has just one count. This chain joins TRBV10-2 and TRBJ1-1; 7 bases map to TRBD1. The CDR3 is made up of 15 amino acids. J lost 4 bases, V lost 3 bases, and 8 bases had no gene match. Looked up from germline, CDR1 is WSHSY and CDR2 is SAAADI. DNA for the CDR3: TGCGCCAGCAGTGATAAGGGGGCGGTGGGCACTGAAGCTTTCTTT. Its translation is CASSDKGAVGTEAFF.

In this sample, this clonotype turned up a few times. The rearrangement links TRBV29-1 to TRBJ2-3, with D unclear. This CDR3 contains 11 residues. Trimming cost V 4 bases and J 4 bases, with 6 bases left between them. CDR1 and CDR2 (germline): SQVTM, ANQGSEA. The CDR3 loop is CSVAKADTQYF. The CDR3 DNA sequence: TGCAGCGTTGCGAAAGCAGATACGCAGTATTTT.

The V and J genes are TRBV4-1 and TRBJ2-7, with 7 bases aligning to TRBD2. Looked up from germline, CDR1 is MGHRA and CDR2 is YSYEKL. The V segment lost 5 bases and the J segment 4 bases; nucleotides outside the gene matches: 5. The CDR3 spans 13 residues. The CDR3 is CASSGGVFYEQYF. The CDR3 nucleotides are TGCGCCAGCAGCGGGGGGGTGTTTTACGAGCAGTACTTC.

The CDR3, as DNA: TGTGCCAGCAGCCCCCCCGTGGGGACAGGGAATACCTACGAGCAGTACTTC. As protein: CASSPPVGTGNTYEQYF. The chain links TRBV7-9 to TRBJ2-7, with TRBD1 matching 9 bases. CDR1 and CDR2 (germline): SEHNR, FQNEAQ (reference sequence). The V gene end was trimmed by 5 bases and the J gene end by 2 bases; junction bases not matched to a gene: 13. The CDR3 covers 17 residues.

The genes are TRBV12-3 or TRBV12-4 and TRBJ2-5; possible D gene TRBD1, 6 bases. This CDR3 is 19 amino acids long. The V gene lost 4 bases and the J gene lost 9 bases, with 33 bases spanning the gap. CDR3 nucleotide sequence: TGTGCCAGCAGTTACACCCGCCGACAGGACAGAAACCGACTGGTGGCCCAGTACTTC. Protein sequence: CASSYTRRQDRNRLVAQYF.

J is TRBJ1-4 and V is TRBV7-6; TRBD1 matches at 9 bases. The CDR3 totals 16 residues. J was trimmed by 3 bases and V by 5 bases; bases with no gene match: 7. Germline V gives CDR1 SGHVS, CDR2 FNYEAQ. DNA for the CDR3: TGTGCCAGCAGCGAGACAGGGGGTCGGGCTAATGAAAAACTGTTTTTT. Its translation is CASSETGGRANEKLFF.

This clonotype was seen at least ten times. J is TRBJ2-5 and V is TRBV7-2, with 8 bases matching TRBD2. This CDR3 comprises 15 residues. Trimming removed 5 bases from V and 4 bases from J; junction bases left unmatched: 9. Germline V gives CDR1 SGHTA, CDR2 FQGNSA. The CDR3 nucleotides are TGTGCCAGCAGCCCCACCTGGACTAGCCTAGAGACCCAGTACTTC. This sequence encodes CASSPTWTSLETQYF.

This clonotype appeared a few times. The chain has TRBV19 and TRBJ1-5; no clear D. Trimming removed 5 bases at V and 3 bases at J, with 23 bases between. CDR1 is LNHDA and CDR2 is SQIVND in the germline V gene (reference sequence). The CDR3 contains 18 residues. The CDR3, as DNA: TGTGCCAGTAGTTATGGTAGGGCTCCATCCCTATCCAATCAGCCCCAGCATTTT. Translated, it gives CASSYGRAPSLSNQPQHF.

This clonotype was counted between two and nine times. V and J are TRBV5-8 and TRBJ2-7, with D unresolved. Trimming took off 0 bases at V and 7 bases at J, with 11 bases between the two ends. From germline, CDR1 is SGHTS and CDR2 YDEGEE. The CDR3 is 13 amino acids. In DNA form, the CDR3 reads TGTGCCAGCAGCTTGGTCCTGGCTGGGGAGCAGTACGTC. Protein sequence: CASSLVLAGEQYV.

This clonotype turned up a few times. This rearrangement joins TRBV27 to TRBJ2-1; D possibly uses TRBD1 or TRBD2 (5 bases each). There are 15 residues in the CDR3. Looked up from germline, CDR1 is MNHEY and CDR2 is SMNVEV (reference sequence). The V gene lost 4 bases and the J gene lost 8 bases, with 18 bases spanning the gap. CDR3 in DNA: TGTGCCAGCAGTTGGGAGTTAGGGGCGCGGGATGAGCAGTTCTTC. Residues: CASSWELGARDEQFF.

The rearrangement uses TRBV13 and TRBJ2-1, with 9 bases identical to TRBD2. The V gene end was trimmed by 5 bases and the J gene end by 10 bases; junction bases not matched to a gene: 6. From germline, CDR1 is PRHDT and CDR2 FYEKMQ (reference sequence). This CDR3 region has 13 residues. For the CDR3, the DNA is TGTGCCAGCAGCGGTGGCGGGGGGGCCGAGCAGTTCTTC. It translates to CASSGGGGAEQFF. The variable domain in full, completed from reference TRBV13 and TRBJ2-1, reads AAGVIQSPRHLIKEKRETATLKCYPIPRHDTVYWYQQGPGQDPQFLISFYEKMQSDKGSIPDRFSAQQFSDYHSELNMSSLELGDSALYFCASSGGGGAEQFFGPGTRLTVL.

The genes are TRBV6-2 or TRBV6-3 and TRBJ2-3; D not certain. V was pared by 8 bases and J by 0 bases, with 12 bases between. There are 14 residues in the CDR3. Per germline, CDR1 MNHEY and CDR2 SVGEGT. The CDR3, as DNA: TGTGCCAGCGGGCACACGTCTAGCACAGATACGCAGTATTTT. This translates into CASGHTSSTDTQYF.

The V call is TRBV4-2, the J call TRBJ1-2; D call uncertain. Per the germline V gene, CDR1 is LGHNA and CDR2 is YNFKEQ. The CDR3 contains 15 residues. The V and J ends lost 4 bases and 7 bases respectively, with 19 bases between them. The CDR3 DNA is TGTGCCAGCAGCCGCCGGATACAAACCCAGACTGGCTACACCTTC. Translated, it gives CASSRRIQTQTGYTF.

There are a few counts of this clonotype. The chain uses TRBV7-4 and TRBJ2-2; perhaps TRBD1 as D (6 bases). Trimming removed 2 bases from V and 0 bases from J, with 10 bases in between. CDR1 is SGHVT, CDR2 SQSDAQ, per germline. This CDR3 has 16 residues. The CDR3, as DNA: TGTGCCAGCAGCTTATGGGGGCTTCCGAACACCGGGGAGCTGTTTTTT. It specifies CASSLWGLPNTGELFF.

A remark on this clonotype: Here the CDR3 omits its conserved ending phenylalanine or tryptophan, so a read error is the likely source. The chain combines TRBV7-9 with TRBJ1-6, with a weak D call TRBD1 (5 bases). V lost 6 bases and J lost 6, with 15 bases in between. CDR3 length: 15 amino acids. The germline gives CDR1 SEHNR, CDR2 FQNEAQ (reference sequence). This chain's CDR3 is CASRSNLDSNSPLHV. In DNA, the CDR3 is TGTGCCAGCAGGTCAAATTTAGACAGTAATTCACCCCTCCACGTT.